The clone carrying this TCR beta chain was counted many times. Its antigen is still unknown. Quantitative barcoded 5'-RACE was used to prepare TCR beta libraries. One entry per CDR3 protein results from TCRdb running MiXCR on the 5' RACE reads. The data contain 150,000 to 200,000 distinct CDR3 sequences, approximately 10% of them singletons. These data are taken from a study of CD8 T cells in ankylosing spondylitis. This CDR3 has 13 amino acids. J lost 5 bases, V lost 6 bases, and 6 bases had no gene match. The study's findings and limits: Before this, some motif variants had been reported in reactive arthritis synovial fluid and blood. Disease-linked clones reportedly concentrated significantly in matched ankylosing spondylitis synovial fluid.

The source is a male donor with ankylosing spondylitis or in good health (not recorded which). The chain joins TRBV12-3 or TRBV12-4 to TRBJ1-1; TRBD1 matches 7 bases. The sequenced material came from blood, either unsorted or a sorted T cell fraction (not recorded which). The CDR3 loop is CASSPTGWTEAFF. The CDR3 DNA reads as TGTGCCAGCAGCCCGACAGGGTGGACTGAAGCTTTCTTT.